This TCR beta chain was captured by sequencing in a study of blood T cell repertoires in COVID-19. V was cut by 2 bases and J by 8 bases, with 10 bases left in between. CDR3 length: 13 amino acids. CDR1 is MDHEN, CDR2 SYDVKM, per germline. Only in-frame clones appear in the TCRdb table, and some are missing; sequencing was by immunoSEQ multiplex PCR. The profile shows approximately 310,000 clones, about 89% of them singletons. The receptor comes from a woman between 45 and 65 years old who had recovered from COVID-19. The rearrangement links TRBV28 to TRBJ2-1; no definite D call. The source material was peripheral blood. CDR3 protein: CASSLPVLDEQFF. The CDR3 region has the DNA TGTGCCAGCAGTTTACCAGTTCTTGATGAGCAGTTCTTC.